The source of this T cell receptor (beta chain) is a study of blood T cell repertoires in COVID-19. As for the study in general: Samples taken during acute and convalescent COVID-19 were collected in the United States, Italy and Spain.

The germline V gene encodes CDR1 SGHTA and CDR2 FQGNSA. V was clipped by 6 bases and J by 2 bases; unmatched bases: 11. This CDR3 contains 18 residues. Original processing notes: It was from reference gene primer amplification that nucleated cell counts were estimated. Clones were read by immunoSEQ multiplex PCR, and TCRdb kept only the in-frame ones, dropping some. The DNA was the basis for D and trimming; V, J and clone size are from that table. This sample has over 100,000 clones, with 80% to 90% found just once. The sequence came from a woman aged 80 or older with active or convalescent COVID-19. The J gene is TRBJ2-4, the V gene TRBV7-2; 12 bases agree with TRBD2. Sequencing used peripheral blood. CDR3 DNA: TGTGCCAGCAGAATGACTAGCGGGAGTAGTAAAACCAAAAACATTCAGTACTTC. Translated: CASRMTSGSSKTKNIQYF.